This T cell receptor (beta chain) was sequenced for a study of cytomegalovirus exposure and HLA in healthy donors. PCR employed 60 Vbeta and 13 Jbeta primers. Data came from immunoSEQ multiplex PCR; TCRdb stores just in-frame clones and leaves some out. The sample lists 150,000 to 200,000 clones; around 81% were seen once. The germline V gene has CDR1 MDHEN and CDR2 SYDVKM. Trimming at V came to 2 bases and at J to 3 bases, leaving 6 bases not matched to a gene. CDR3 length: 15 amino acids. The clonotype comes from a woman aged 18-35 years in good health and CMV-seropositive. The sequenced sample consisted of PBMCs. The V and J genes are TRBV28 and TRBJ1-2; 7 bases line up with TRBD1. CDR3 bases: TGTGCCAGCAGTTTAAGTTTTCAGGGGGACTATGGCTACACCTTC. Its protein product is CASSLSFQGDYGYTF.